This T cell receptor (beta chain) was obtained from a study of blood T cell repertoires in COVID-19. Study background: The United States, Italy and Spain were the sources of the acute and convalescent COVID-19 samples. Sources were T cells, B-cell-depleted T cells, or PBMCs; the material itself was cDNA or gDNA.

The CDR3 runs to 16 residues. Looked up from germline, CDR1 is LNHDA and CDR2 is SQIVND (reference sequence). Trimming cost V 4 bases and J 7 bases; bases outside gene matches: 10. Original methodology: Researchers report that nucleated cell counts were estimated from reference gene primer amplification. Using immunoSEQ multiplex PCR, the repertoire was profiled, and TCRdb retains in-frame clones only, with some absent. V, J and clone size derive from that table, while D and trimming were established from the DNA sequence. The sample lists 230,000 or so clones, about 79% occurring once. Sequenced sample: peripheral blood. The chain recombines TRBV19 with TRBJ2-1; TRBD1 matches at 10 bases. This receptor was identified in a middle-aged woman who had recovered from COVID-19. CDR3 residues: CASSRSGTGVWNEQFF. In DNA, the CDR3 is TGTGCCAGTAGTAGATCCGGGACAGGGGTTTGGAATGAGCAGTTCTTC. Filled out from reference TRBV19 and TRBJ2-1, the complete variable domain reads DGGITQSPKYLFRKEGQNVTLSCEQNLNHDAMYWYRQDPGQGLRLIYYSQIVNDFQKGDIAEGYSVSREKKESFPLTVTSAQKNPTAFYLCASSRSGTGVWNEQFFGPGTRLTVL.